In this sample, the clone carrying this TCR beta chain turned up once. Its cognate antigen is unknown. The data were obtained in a study of cytomegalovirus exposure and HLA in healthy donors. Study context: Of all 400 or so donors who were genotyped, around 79% belonged to the Caucasian-associated ancestry cluster.

The CDR3 length is 14 residues. 13 Jbeta primers and 60 Vbeta primers were used for the PCR. Generated by immunoSEQ multiplex PCR, the TCRdb table keeps only in-frame clones and is missing some. The repertoire holds under 200,000 clones, with about four fifths as singletons. Findings and caveats of the study: Accurate prediction of HLA-A and HLA-B alleles (for most subjects) was reportedly achieved from TCR beta sequences. Later analysis demonstrated an association between a missense DCLRE1C variant and TCR beta V- and J-gene trimming. What a later analysis reportedly showed was that an Asian-associated ancestry cluster had fewer N-insertions than the approximately 700-donor mean.

The sample taken for sequencing was PBMCs. This receptor was taken from a male donor in good health and CMV-seropositive. The chain carries TRBV21-1 and TRBJ2-7; the table assigns TRBD1, which was not confirmed against the DNA. TRBV21-1 is reported as a pseudogene. The DNA for the CDR3 is TGTGCCAGCAGCATGGGACAGGGGATCTACGAGCAGTACTTC. Translation: CASSMGQGIYEQYF.